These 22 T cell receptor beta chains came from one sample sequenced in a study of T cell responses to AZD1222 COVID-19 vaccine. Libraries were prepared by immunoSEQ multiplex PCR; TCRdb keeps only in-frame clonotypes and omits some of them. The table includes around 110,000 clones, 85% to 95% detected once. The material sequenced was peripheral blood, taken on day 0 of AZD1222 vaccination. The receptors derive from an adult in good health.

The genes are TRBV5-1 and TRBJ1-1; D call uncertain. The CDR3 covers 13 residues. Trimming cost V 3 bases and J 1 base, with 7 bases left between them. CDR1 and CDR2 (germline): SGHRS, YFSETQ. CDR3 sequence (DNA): TGCGCCAGCAGCTCAGACTGGAACACTGAAGCTTTCTTT. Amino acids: CASSSDWNTEAFF.

The CDR3 DNA is TGTGCCAGCGGTAAAAACAGAGGAACTGAAGCTTTCTTT. Its translation is CASGKNRGTEAFF. V gene TRBV2 combines with J gene TRBJ1-1; no reliable D call. CDR1 is SNHLY and CDR2 is FYNNEI in the germline V gene. The V end was cut by 8 bases, the J end by 5 bases, with 15 bases between. This CDR3 region has 13 residues.

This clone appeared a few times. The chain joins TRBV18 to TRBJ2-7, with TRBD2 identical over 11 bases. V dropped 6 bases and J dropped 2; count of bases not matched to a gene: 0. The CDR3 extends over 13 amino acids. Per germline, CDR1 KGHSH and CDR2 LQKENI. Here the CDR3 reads CASSGLAAYEQYF. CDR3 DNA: TGTGCCAGCTCGGGACTAGCGGCCTACGAGCAGTACTTC.

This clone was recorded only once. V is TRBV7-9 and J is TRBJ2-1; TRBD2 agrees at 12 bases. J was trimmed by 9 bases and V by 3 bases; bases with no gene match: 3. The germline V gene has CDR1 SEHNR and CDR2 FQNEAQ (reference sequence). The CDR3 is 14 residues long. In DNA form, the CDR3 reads TGTGCCAGCAGCTTCCCTAGCGGGAGGGTTGAGCAGTTCTTC. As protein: CASSFPSGRVEQFF.

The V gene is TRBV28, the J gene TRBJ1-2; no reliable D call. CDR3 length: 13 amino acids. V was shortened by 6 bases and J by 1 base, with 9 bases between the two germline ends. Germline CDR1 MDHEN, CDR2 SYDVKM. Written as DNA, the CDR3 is TGTGCCAGCAGACAGCCCGTTAACTATGGCTACACCTTC. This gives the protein CASRQPVNYGYTF.

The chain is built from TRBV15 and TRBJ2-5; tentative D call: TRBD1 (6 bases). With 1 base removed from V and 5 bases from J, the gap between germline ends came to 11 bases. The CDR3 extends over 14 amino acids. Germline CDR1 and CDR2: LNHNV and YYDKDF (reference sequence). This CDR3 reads CATSRVRGSETQYF. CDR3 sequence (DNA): TGTGCCACCAGCAGAGTCAGGGGTTCGGAGACCCAGTACTTC.

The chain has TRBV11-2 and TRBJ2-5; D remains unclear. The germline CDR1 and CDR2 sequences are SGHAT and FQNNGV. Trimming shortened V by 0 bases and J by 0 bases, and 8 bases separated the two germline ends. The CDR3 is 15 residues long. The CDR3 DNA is TGTGCCAGCAGCTTAGATGCCATGTACCAAGAGACCCAGTACTTC. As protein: CASSLDAMYQETQYF.

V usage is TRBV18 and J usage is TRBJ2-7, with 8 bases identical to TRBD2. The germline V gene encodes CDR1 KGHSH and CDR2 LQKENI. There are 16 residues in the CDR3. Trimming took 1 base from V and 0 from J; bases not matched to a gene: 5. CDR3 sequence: CASSPQLAVSSYEQYF. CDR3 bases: TGTGCCAGCTCACCACAACTAGCGGTTAGCTCCTACGAGCAGTACTTC.

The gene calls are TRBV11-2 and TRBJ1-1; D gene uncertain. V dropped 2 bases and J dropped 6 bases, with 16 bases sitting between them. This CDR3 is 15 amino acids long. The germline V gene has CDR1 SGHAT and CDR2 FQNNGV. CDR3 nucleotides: TGTGCCAGCAGCTTACGGACCGCTGTCCTCTCTGAAGCTTTCTTT. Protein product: CASSLRTAVLSEAFF.

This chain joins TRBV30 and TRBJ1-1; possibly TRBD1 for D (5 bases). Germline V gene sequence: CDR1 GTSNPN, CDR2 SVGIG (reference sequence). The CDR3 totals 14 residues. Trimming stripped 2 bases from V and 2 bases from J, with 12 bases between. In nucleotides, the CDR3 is TGTGCCTGGAGTCGAATCAGGGCAAACACTGAAGCTTTCTTT. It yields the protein CAWSRIRANTEAFF. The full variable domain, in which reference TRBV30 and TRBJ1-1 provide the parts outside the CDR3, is SQTIHQWPATLVQPVGSPLSLECTVEGTSNPNLYWYRQAAGRGLQLLFYSVGIGQISSEVPQNLSASRPQDRQFILSSKKLLLSDSGFYLCAWSRIRANTEAFFGQGTRLTVV.

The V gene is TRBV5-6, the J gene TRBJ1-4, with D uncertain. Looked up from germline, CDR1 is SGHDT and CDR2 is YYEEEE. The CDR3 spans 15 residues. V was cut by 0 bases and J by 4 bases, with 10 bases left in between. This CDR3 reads CASSLDSHFNEKLFF. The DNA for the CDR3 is TGTGCCAGCAGCTTGGACAGCCATTTTAATGAAAAACTGTTTTTT.

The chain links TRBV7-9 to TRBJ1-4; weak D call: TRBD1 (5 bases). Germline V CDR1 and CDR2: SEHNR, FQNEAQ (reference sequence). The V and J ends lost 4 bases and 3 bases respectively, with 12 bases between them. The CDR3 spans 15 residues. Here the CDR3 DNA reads TGTGCCAGCAGCTGGTCCGCGGGGGCTAATGAAAAACTGTTTTTT. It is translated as CASSWSAGANEKLFF.

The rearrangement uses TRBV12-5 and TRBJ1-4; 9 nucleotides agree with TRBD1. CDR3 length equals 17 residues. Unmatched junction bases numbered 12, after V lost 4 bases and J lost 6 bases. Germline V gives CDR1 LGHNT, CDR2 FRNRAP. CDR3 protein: CASGSPPTGTGYEKLFF. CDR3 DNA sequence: TGTGCTAGTGGTTCGCCCCCTACCGGGACAGGGTATGAAAAACTGTTTTTT.

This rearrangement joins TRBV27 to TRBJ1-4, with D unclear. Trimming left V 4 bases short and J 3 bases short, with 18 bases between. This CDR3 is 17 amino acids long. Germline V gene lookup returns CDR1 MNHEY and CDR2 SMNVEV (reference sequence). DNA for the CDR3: TGTGCCAGCAGTTGGCGGCCCCCACCCTACCCTAATGAAAAACTGTTTTTT. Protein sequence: CASSWRPPPYPNEKLFF.

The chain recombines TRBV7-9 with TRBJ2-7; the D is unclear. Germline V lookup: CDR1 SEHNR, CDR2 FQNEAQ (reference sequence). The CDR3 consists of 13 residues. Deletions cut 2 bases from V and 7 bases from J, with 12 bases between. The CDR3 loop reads CASSLPLEKEQYF. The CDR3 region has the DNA TGTGCCAGCAGCTTACCCCTCGAGAAGGAGCAGTACTTC.

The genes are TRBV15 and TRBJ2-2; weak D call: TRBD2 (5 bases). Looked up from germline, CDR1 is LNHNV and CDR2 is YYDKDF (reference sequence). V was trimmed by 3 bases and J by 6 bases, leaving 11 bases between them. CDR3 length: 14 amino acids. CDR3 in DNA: TGTGCCACCAGCAGGTCTGGACTGGCCGGGGAGCTGTTTTTT. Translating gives CATSRSGLAGELFF.

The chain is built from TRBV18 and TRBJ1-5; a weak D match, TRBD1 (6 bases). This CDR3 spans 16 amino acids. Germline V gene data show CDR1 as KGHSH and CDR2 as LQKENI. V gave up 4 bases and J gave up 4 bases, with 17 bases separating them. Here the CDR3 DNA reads TGTGCCAGCTCACGGACAGATTGGGGCCTTAATCAGCCCCAGCATTTT. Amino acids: CASSRTDWGLNQPQHF.

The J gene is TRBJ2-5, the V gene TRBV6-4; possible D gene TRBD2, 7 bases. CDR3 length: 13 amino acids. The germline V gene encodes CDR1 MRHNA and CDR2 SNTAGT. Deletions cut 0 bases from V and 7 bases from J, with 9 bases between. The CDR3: CASSDSRGGTQYF. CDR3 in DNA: TGTGCCAGCAGTGACTCTAGGGGGGGGACCCAGTACTTC.

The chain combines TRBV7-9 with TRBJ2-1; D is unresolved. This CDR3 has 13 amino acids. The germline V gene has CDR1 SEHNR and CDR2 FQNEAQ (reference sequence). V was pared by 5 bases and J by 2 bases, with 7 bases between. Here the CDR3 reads CASSQETYNEQFF. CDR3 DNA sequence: TGTGCCAGCAGCCAGGAGACCTACAATGAGCAGTTCTTC.

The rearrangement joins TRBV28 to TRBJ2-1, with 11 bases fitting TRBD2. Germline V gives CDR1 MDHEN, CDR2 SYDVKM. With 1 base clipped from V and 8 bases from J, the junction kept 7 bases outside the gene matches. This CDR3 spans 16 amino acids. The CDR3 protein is CASSLLVAGGVDEQFF. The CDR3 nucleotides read TGTGCCAGCAGTTTATTGGTAGCGGGAGGGGTCGATGAGCAGTTCTTC.

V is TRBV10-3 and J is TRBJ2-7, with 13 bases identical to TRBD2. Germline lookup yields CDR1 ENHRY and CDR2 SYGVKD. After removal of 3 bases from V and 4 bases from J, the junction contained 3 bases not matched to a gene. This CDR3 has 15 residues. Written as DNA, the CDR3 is TGTGCCATCAGTGATAGGACTAGCGGGAGTTACGAGCAGTACTTC. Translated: CAISDRTSGSYEQYF.

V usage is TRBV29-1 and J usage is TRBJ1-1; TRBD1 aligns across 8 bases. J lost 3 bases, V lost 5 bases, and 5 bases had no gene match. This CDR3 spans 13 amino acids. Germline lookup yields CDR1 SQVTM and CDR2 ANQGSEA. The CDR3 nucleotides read TGCAGCGTTAACACAGGGGGTTACACTGAAGCTTTCTTT. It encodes CSVNTGGYTEAFF. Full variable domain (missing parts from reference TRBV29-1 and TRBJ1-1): SAVISQKPSRDICQRGTSLTIQCQVDSQVTMMFWYRQQPGQSLTLIATANQGSEATYESGFVIDKFPISRPNLTFSTLTVSNMSPEDSSIYLCSVNTGGYTEAFFGQGTRLTVV.